The table lists the clone carrying this T cell receptor beta chain with a few counts. The same CDR3 also results from other DNA sequences found in this sample. TCRdb keeps only in-frame clones here, not all; method: immunoSEQ multiplex PCR. The sample consists of tens of thousands of clones, roughly 80% of them appearing once. Looked up from germline, CDR1 is SGHRS and CDR2 is YFSETQ. This CDR3 comprises 12 residues. Trimming removed 0 bases from V and 3 bases from J, with 4 bases in between. This sample is part of a study of OX40 agonist ivuxolimab in advanced cancers. The rearrangement uses TRBV5-1 and TRBJ2-7; unclear D gene. The receptor was isolated from an adult with an advanced solid tumor such as melanoma, head and neck, liver or kidney cancer. The sequencing here drew on CD4+ or CD8+ T cells sorted from blood, taken in a trial of the OX40 agonist ivuxolimab. For the CDR3, the DNA is TGCGCCAGCAGCTTGGGGGGCTACGAGCAGTACTTC. It encodes CASSLGGYEQYF.